The 6 T cell receptor beta chains below were found in one sample sequenced in a study of T cell repertoires in cytomegalovirus infection (dated by TCRdb to about 2019). The sequencer was an Illumina HiSeq 1500. TCRdb ran its own pipeline on the public reads, namely fastp trimming at Q25 and MiXCR clone calling, and kept in-frame beta chains. Rows merge per CDR3 protein into single entries with the most common DNA and genes. Here the sample has tens of thousands of distinct CDR3 sequences; around 33% occur a single time. Nearly 70% of the sample rests with the top ten. No antigens are known for them. The specimen was PBMCs, sequenced either directly or after in vitro stimulation (not recorded which). The receptors here all came from a human donor in good health (CMV status not recorded). Some clones in this sample may be carry-over from other donors' samples.

V usage is TRBV7-9 and J usage is TRBJ1-4; possible D gene TRBD1, 6 bases. The CDR3 contains 15 residues. Trimming cost V 5 bases and J 7 bases, with 17 bases left between them. From germline, CDR1 is SEHNR and CDR2 FQNEAQ (reference sequence). In DNA form, the CDR3 reads TGTGCCAGCAGCAAAGGGTACAGGGTTGGTGAAAAACTGTTTTTT. Encoded protein: CASSKGYRVGEKLFF.

The V gene is TRBV6-6, the J gene TRBJ1-2; maybe TRBD1 (6 bases). This CDR3 has 15 residues. The germline V and J ends were trimmed by 0 bases and 6 bases, with 14 bases remaining between them. Germline loops: CDR1 MNHNY, CDR2 SVGAGI (reference sequence). The DNA for the CDR3 is TGTGCCAGCAGTTACTCGATTGGGGCAGGGGATGGCTACACCTTC. Its translation: CASSYSIGAGDGYTF.

The genes are TRBV7-6 and TRBJ2-5; no clear D gene. Germline assignment: CDR1 SGHVS and CDR2 FNYEAQ. This CDR3 has 13 residues. The V end was cut by 2 bases, the J end by 1 base, with 5 bases between. CDR3 loop: CASSLSGQETQYF. In DNA form, the CDR3 reads TGTGCCAGCAGCTTATCGGGCCAAGAGACCCAGTACTTC.

The V and J genes are TRBV27 and TRBJ2-3; D call uncertain. Germline values: CDR1 MNHEY, CDR2 SMNVEV (reference sequence). Trimming pared 0 bases from V and 4 bases from J, leaving 14 bases between. The CDR3 is made up of 16 amino acids. In DNA, the CDR3 is TGTGCCAGCAGTTTATCCTACGGCGGACGCGCAGATACGCAGTATTTT. This encodes CASSLSYGGRADTQYF.

This clonotype was counted many times. V gene TRBV7-2 combines with J gene TRBJ1-3; D not resolved. The germline CDR1 and CDR2 sequences are SGHTA and FQGNSA. V lost 6 bases to trimming and J lost 4 bases, with 13 bases between them. The CDR3 runs to 14 residues. CDR3 DNA sequence: TGTGCCAGCAGTTTCGAGGGAGCGGGAAACACCATATATTTT. Translation gives CASSFEGAGNTIYF.

This clonotype was detected a few times. The CDR3 nucleotides are TGTGCCAGCAGCTTAGGAGGGGGCGCTTATGACTATGGCTACACCTTC. Its translation is CASSLGGGAYDYGYTF. The chain carries TRBV7-6 and TRBJ1-2; 7 bases agree with TRBD1. J lost 3 bases, V lost 1 base, and 8 bases had no gene match. The CDR3 is made up of 16 amino acids. CDR1 and CDR2 from the germline V gene are SGHVS and FNYEAQ.